This TCR beta chain was sequenced in a study of cytomegalovirus exposure and HLA in healthy donors (dated by TCRdb to 2017 to 2019). With respect to the entire study: In an earlier analysis of roughly 500 of the donors, 276 Gb of sequence data and about 110 million unique TCR beta sequences from about 190 million T cells were reported. Every discovery cohort repertoire had been produced on one sequencing platform. A later analysis re-examined previously published TCR beta repertoires from about 670 donors and added high-resolution HLA genotyping to investigate patterns of TCR occurrence. Using immunosequencing, the study profiled T cell repertoires from about 650 subjects and related those repertoires to cytomegalovirus serostatus. Several DR-DQ haplotypes were handled as single units for association and clustering because linkage in the cohort was strong. An early release that covered 640 HLA-typed donors contained approximately 320 gigabases of sequencing data and tens of millions of unique TCR sequences. Across approximately 400 genotyped donors of the cohort, an average of about 200,000 unique TCR beta nucleotide sequences per donor were sequenced, and roughly a sixth of those sequences were non-productive. A later genetic analysis took genome-wide SNP genotypes for about 65% of the roughly 670 donors and used that subset as a discovery cohort. Donor age, sex, ethnicity and CMV serostatus were compiled together with the repertoire data. Rather than drawing on any new phenotypic data, the later analysis identified candidate immune exposures from TCR beta sequences and the way those sequences occurred across donors. An earlier analysis of around 580 of the donors used high-throughput TCR beta sequencing to judge whether each TCR beta V gene segment behaved as functional or pseudogenic. The number of typed donors differed by locus: about 629-630 for A, B, C, DRB1 and DQB1; 522 for DQA1; some 590 for DPA1; and approximately 450 for DPB1. Among the roughly 430 genotyped donors, approximately 82% belonged to the genetic ancestry cluster associated with self-reported Caucasian donors. Along with the roughly 710-subject first cohort, a separate validation cohort of over 90 different subjects was used. To predict cytomegalovirus infection status, the study brought together high-throughput TCR immunosequencing, statistical association of individual TCRs with disease status, and machine learning. The study was designed to test whether signatures of past pathogen exposure could be identified by cataloging public T cell receptors. Class I and class II HLA loci were covered by the typing at four-digit resolution.

Receptor amplification or capture employed the immunoSEQ multiplex PCR assay. A mixture of 60 forward primers for TCR Vbeta segments and 13 reverse primers for TCR Jbeta segments was used in the multiplex PCR. A multiplex PCR assay on genomic DNA amplified the CDR3 region of rearranged TCR beta genes. The amplified TCR beta libraries were sequenced on the Illumina HiSeq System as 87-base-pair reads. The paper's processing steps were these. A later analysis tallied roughly 80 million unique TCR beta chains across the approximately 670 repertoires, and about 10 million of those chains were shared by two or more donors. Raw reads were error-corrected and collapsed into unique sequences with a nearest-neighbor algorithm that merged closely related sequences to remove PCR and sequencing errors. Alignment of CDR3 sequences to IMGT reference sequences was used to assign V, D and J gene segments. Each retained sequence needed at least a six-nucleotide match to both a V gene segment and a J gene segment. Rearrangements were classified as productive when the CDR3 lacked stop codons and remained in frame with V and J, and all other rearrangements were classified as non-productive. CDR3 was defined according to IMGT convention as the region running from the second conserved V-encoded cysteine to the conserved J-encoded phenylalanine. The earlier analysis of about 640 of the donors excluded any sequence lacking an unambiguous match to a single V gene segment. In an earlier analysis of around 600 of the donors, V segments were called functional above 56.7% productive rearrangements and were called segregating when the between-donor standard deviation exceeded 5%. A statistical classification framework was developed to diagnose cytomegalovirus status using the catalog of TCR beta chain sequences. V and J gene assignment, in a later analysis, came from comparing TCR nucleotide sequences with IMGT/GENE-DB human TR gene sequences. Using the TCRdist pipeline, a later analysis assigned CDR3 sequences along with most-parsimonious VDJ recombination scenarios. A later analysis defined each TCR beta chain by its CDR3 amino acid sequence plus V-gene family, and excluded reads lacking a unique V-gene family. In a later analysis, 450 to 600 highly shared, low-generation-probability nucleotide sequences were removed to address suspected cross-contamination and a sequencing artifact. In a later analysis, a clonal expansion index was calculated for each public chain from normalized within-repertoire ranks of inferred template counts. Generation probabilities in a later analysis came from a VDJ recombination model fitted to out-of-frame rearrangements, and those results were checked against IGoR. In a later analysis, hypergeometric tests were used to score TCR-TCR, TCR-HLA and TCR-CMV co-occurrence, with a repertoire-size bias correction applied to TCR pairs. To estimate false discovery rates, a later analysis permuted the HLA or CMV assignments 20 times. In a later analysis, co-occurring TCRs were grouped using DBSCAN, and TCRdist sequence similarity was added for clustering within HLA-allele-positive subsets. Repertoires with fewer than 30,000 or more than 120,000 public chains, plus five repertoires with anomalous nucleotide sharing, were excluded from co-occurrence clustering. The table comes from immuneACCESS by way of TCRdb, which keeps in-frame sequences with V and J called. Part of the clones is missing from these tables; in studies checked, under half for an unresolved V gene and the rest for unknown reasons. V, J and clone size derive from that table, while D and trimming were established from the DNA sequence. The sample table holds about 110,000 clones, of which roughly 79% were seen once. The ten largest make up 7.7% of the sample.

In total, about 650 healthy bone marrow donors made up the cohort. At the time of sampling, every cohort member was nominally healthy, though immune exposures that went unrecorded were likely present. The donor tested CMV seropositive, placing the donor among the 290 or so seropositive members of the cohort. Every donor gave a peripheral blood sample, and the peripheral blood mononuclear cells from that sample were used for TCR beta sequencing. The Qiagen DNeasy Blood Extraction Kit was used to extract genomic DNA from the blood cell samples. Points the paper makes about the study in general: HLA typing was unavailable for some donors at each locus, so association tests used only the typed subset. At a false discovery rate of 0.05, a later analysis linked approximately 18,000 TCR beta sequences to specific HLA alleles. This cohort had only TCR beta chains sequenced, and the lack of alpha or paired-chain data limited which features could be detected. A further reported finding was that TCR beta sequences accurately predicted the HLA-A and HLA-B alleles for most subjects in the first cohort. According to a later analysis, parvovirus B19, influenza, CMV and Epstein-Barr virus appeared linked to several top co-occurrence clusters. According to a later analysis, TCR association rates differed among HLA loci, with DRB1 alleles showing the most associated TCRs and HLA-C alleles showing the fewest. The presence/absence analyses assumed that sequencing depth was roughly uniform across donors, and that assumption may not be true. When HLA alleles, especially DR and DQ, strongly co-occurred, attributing TCR associations to individual alleles was difficult. In a later analysis, HLA-associated TCR beta chains were found to be more clonally expanded and to have lower generation probabilities than equally common non-associated chains. Three of the identified cytomegalovirus-associated TCR beta chains were confirmed in vitro to be specific for cytomegalovirus antigens. While some public TCRs were present in many individuals, most TCR sequences turned up only very rarely across donors. In a later genetic analysis, a missense DCLRE1C variant was associated with V-gene and J-gene trimming of TCR beta chains, and the association was replicated in an independent cohort. A group of highly shared sequence variants was considered likely to be a technical artifact of the sequencing pipeline. Immune exposure information for the cohort was limited to CMV serostatus. In an earlier analysis of around 500 of the donors, most TCR beta V segments appeared in productive rearrangements about 87% or about 30% of the time, broadly matching IMGT annotations. A later genetic analysis reported fewer N-insertions in productive TCRs among donors in an Asian-associated ancestry cluster than the approximately 670-donor mean. In a later analysis, most CMV-associated TCR beta chains were found to appear HLA-restricted, with HLA associations seemingly driven largely by CMV exposure. Correlated functional status among segregating V segments might reflect linkage disequilibrium, but an unknown experimental factor could not be ruled out. The study listed 164 TCR beta chains as associated with cytomegalovirus. Some IMGT-functional V segments, including TRBV6-2 and TRBV6-3, could not be told apart with the 87-base-pair reads, so those segments were excluded. The classifier was reported to diagnose cytomegalovirus status with high specificity and sensitivity in both the original and validation cohorts. It was suggested by the authors that the approach could potentially be generalized to other disease states and immunological phenotypes. About 17 rarely observed V segments, including chromosome 9 orphons, were excluded from the earlier analysis of a few hundred of the donors because counts were too low.

A remark on this clone: It lacks a known antigen. No base quality values were provided; no much bigger clone lies one nucleotide off.

Including the terminal cysteine and phenylalanine, the CDR3 comprises 11 residues. Of all the DNA, just the CDR3 is kept, 33 bases in frame from base 1. V was cut back by 3 bases and J by 4 bases, leaving a gap of 4 bases between them. The germline V gene encodes CDR1 SGHTA and CDR2 FQGNSA. This clonotype was sampled from a woman in her 50s in good health and CMV-seropositive. The material sequenced was PBMCs. This receptor chain uses TRBV7-2 and TRBJ2-7, with no confident D gene call. At the DNA level, the sequence is TGTGCCAGCAGCTTTCAGTACGAGCAGTACTTC. It codes for CASSFQYEQYF.